The clone carrying this TCR beta chain was seen ten or more times. Researchers took RNA transcripts and amplified the TCR beta CDR3 regions from them. Using the HTBI primer set, a first-round RT-PCR was run on the TCR CDR3. Each CDR3 protein is one row after TCRdb ran MiXCR on the multiplex PCR reads. Among 96,000 or so distinct CDR3 sequences listed, about 51% were seen once. These data come from a study of T cells in Graves' hyperthyroidism and ophthalmopathy. The CDR3 is 17 residues long. Trimming took off 8 bases at V and 0 bases at J, with 23 bases between the two ends. Per the germline V gene, CDR1 is MNHEY and CDR2 is SVGAGI.

The chain uses TRBV6-5 and TRBJ2-7; D unclear. Sequencing was performed on blood. The origin of this receptor is a woman in her 40s with Graves' hyperthyroidism. CDR3 DNA: TGTGCCAGCTCCCCAGGTTGGTGGGCTTCGAGCTCCTACGAGCAGTACTTC. It specifies CASSPGWWASSSYEQYF.